These 27 T cell receptor beta chains were sequenced from one sample in a study of blood T cell repertoires in COVID-19. The assay was immunoSEQ multiplex PCR, and TCRdb's table has in-frame clones only and misses some. The sample gives around 70,000 clones, around 87% of which show up once; roughly 11% is in the top ten. The specimen sequenced was peripheral blood. Source of these receptors: a woman younger than 30 with acute or convalescent COVID-19.

The chain recombines TRBV7-2 with TRBJ1-1; D gene ambiguous. Germline V gene lookup returns CDR1 SGHTA and CDR2 FQGNSA. This CDR3 spans 13 amino acids. V gave up 1 base and J gave up 5 bases, with 8 bases separating them. For the CDR3, the DNA is TGTGCCAGCAGCTTAGAAATTTCGACTGAAGCTTTCTTT. This encodes CASSLEISTEAFF. Variable domain in full (rest from reference TRBV7-2 and TRBJ1-1): GAGVSQSPSNKVTEKGKDVELRCDPISGHTALYWYRQSLGQGLEFLIYFQGNSAPDKSGLPSDRFSAERTGGSVSTLTIQRTQQEDSAVYLCASSLEISTEAFFGQGTRLTVV.

This clone was observed once. The chain recombines TRBV11-2 with TRBJ2-1, with TRBD2 identical over 10 bases. V trimming: 5 bases; J trimming: 14 bases; junction bases outside the gene matches: 3. This CDR3 region has 11 residues. CDR1 and CDR2 from the germline V gene are SGHAT and FQNNGV. CDR3 sequence reads: CASSELAGEFF. CDR3 DNA: TGTGCCAGCAGCGAGCTAGCGGGGGAGTTCTTC.

The chain is built from TRBV5-5 and TRBJ1-4, with TRBD1 matching 10 bases. V lost 4 bases and J lost 7; bases outside the gene matches: 7. Per germline, CDR1 SGHKS and CDR2 YYEKEE (reference sequence). CDR3 length: 15 amino acids. The CDR3 here is CASSDGQGGSEKLFF. CDR3 DNA sequence: TGTGCCAGCAGCGATGGACAGGGGGGGAGTGAAAAACTGTTTTTT.

The chain couples TRBV19 to TRBJ1-1; D is unresolved. CDR3 length: 21 residues. The ends were cut back, 2 bases at V and 1 base at J, with 29 bases in the middle. Germline CDR1 is LNHDA and CDR2 is SQIVND (reference sequence). The CDR3 region is CASSILWKEGAPRYWNTEAFF. For the CDR3, the DNA is TGTGCCAGTAGTATACTGTGGAAGGAGGGCGCTCCTAGATACTGGAACACTGAAGCTTTCTTT.

The chain joins TRBV5-1 to TRBJ2-1; 8 nucleotides agree with TRBD2. The germline V gene encodes CDR1 SGHRS and CDR2 YFSETQ. The CDR3 totals 16 residues. The trim removed 0 bases at V and 6 bases at J, leaving 8 bases unmatched. CDR3 amino acids: CASSLGTGGPSNEQFF. In DNA form, the CDR3 reads TGCGCCAGCAGCTTGGGCACGGGAGGGCCCTCCAATGAGCAGTTCTTC. The full variable domain, its missing parts supplied by reference TRBV5-1 and TRBJ2-1, is KAGVTQTPRYLIKTRGQQVTLSCSPISGHRSVSWYQQTPGQGLQFLFEYFSETQRNKGNFPGRFSGRQFSNSRSEMNVSTLELGDSALYLCASSLGTGGPSNEQFFGPGTRLTVL.

The V gene is TRBV7-2, the J gene TRBJ2-7, with TRBD2 matching 7 bases. Germline V gene sequence: CDR1 SGHTA, CDR2 FQGNSA. Trimming took 3 bases from V and 1 from J; bases not matched to a gene: 0. CDR3 length equals 13 residues. CDR3 amino acids: CASSFGGSYEQYF. The CDR3 nucleotides read TGTGCCAGCAGCTTCGGGGGGTCCTACGAGCAGTACTTC.

This rearrangement joins TRBV7-2 to TRBJ2-5; possible D gene TRBD2, 5 bases. The germline gives CDR1 SGHTA, CDR2 FQGNSA. This CDR3 spans 15 amino acids. V was pared by 3 bases and J by 4 bases, with 15 bases between. The CDR3 DNA sequence: TGTGCCAGCAGCTTCGGTGGGAGCCGGGGAGAGACCCAGTACTTC. This translates into CASSFGGSRGETQYF.

This clone was seen a few times. The chain has TRBV28 and TRBJ1-1; 7 nucleotides agree with TRBD1. J was trimmed by 7 bases and V by 5 bases; bases with no gene match: 13. The CDR3 has 15 residues. Looked up from germline, CDR1 is MDHEN and CDR2 is SYDVKM. Here the CDR3 reads CASSPYPDREIEAFF. The CDR3 DNA follows: TGTGCCAGCAGTCCCTACCCCGACAGGGAAATTGAAGCTTTCTTT.

The chain employs TRBV6-5 and TRBJ2-7, with 9 bases lining up with TRBD1. This CDR3 is built from 13 residues. Germline CDR1 is MNHEY and CDR2 is SVGAGI. The V segment lost 8 bases and the J segment 2 bases; nucleotides outside the gene matches: 4. The CDR3, as DNA: TGTGCCAGCCGGGACAGGGTTACCTACGAGCAGTACTTC. Translation gives CASRDRVTYEQYF.

CDR3 in DNA: TGCGCCAGCAGCCAGTCCCCTGCCGGCGGGAGTATATACGAGCAGTACTTC. Protein: CASSQSPAGGSIYEQYF. The chain employs TRBV4-3 and TRBJ2-7; TRBD2 agrees at 7 bases. V lost 3 bases and J lost 4; bases outside the gene matches: 15. CDR1 is LGHNA, CDR2 YSLEER, per germline. The CDR3 has 17 residues.

CDR3 sequence (DNA): TGCGCCACCCTCCCCGCGGGAGGCTACAATGAGCAGTTCTTC. Translated: CATLPAGGYNEQFF. The chain combines TRBV5-1 with TRBJ2-1, with 8 bases lining up with TRBD2. V was pared by 9 bases and J by 3 bases, with 8 bases of the junction left unmatched. CDR3 length: 14 residues. CDR1 is SGHRS and CDR2 is YFSETQ in the germline V gene.

This clone was seen more than once but under ten times. The chain carries TRBV28 and TRBJ1-2; a possible D gene is TRBD1 (5 bases). Trimming stripped 5 bases from V and 5 bases from J, with 24 bases between. In germline, CDR1 is MDHEN, CDR2 SYDVKM. There are 17 residues in the CDR3. The CDR3 region is CASSTSPGDGGGYGYTF. The CDR3 DNA reads TGTGCCAGCAGTACCTCTCCCGGGGACGGTGGAGGGTATGGCTACACCTTC.

The chain joins TRBV4-3 to TRBJ1-4; D perhaps matches TRBD1 (5 bases). The CDR3 is 15 residues long. Germline-derived CDR1 and CDR2 are LGHNA and YSLEER. Trimming pared 2 bases from V and 5 bases from J, leaving 12 bases between. The CDR3, as DNA: TGCGCCAGCAGCCAAACAACAGGATTCAATGAAAAACTGTTTTTT. Protein sequence: CASSQTTGFNEKLFF.

V usage is TRBV19 and J usage is TRBJ1-5, with D tentatively TRBD1 (5 bases). Germline values: CDR1 LNHDA, CDR2 SQIVND (reference sequence). Trimming left V 9 bases short and J 3 bases short, with 9 bases between. The CDR3 is 12 amino acids. The CDR3 nucleotides are TGTGCCAGCAGGGCGTACAATCAGCCCCAGCATTTT. This encodes CASRAYNQPQHF.

The genes are TRBV4-1 and TRBJ2-1, with 11 bases matching TRBD2. Germline-derived CDR1 and CDR2 are MGHRA and YSYEKL. With V trimmed by 1 base and J by 0 bases, 5 bases remained unmatched. This CDR3 region has 18 residues. The CDR3 loop reads CASSQGLAGIRSYNEQFF. The CDR3, as DNA: TGCGCCAGCAGCCAAGGACTAGCGGGGATCCGCTCCTACAATGAGCAGTTCTTC.

The chain carries TRBV29-1 and TRBJ2-5; TRBD2 aligns across 7 bases. Per the germline V gene, CDR1 is SQVTM and CDR2 is ANQGSEA. After removal of 6 bases from V and 4 bases from J, the junction contained 8 bases not matched to a gene. The CDR3 consists of 13 residues. CDR3 in amino acids: CSVLANAVETQYF. CDR3 bases: TGCAGCGTACTAGCGAATGCTGTAGAGACCCAGTACTTC.

This chain joins TRBV5-6 and TRBJ1-4; D gene unclear. Germline V gene data show CDR1 as SGHDT and CDR2 as YYEEEE. Deletions cut 2 bases from V and 0 bases from J, with 8 bases between. This CDR3 is 15 amino acids long. CDR3 sequence: CASSFSAATNEKLFF. For the CDR3, the DNA is TGTGCCAGCAGCTTCTCCGCAGCAACTAATGAAAAACTGTTTTTT.

The chain uses TRBV30 and TRBJ2-1; D perhaps matches TRBD1 (6 bases). V lost 1 base and J 7 bases, leaving 11 bases between the germline ends. The CDR3 sequence is 13 residues long. The germline CDR1 and CDR2 sequences are GTSNPN and SVGIG (reference sequence). CDR3 nucleotide sequence: TGTGCCTGGAGTGGGGGGCAGGTTAATGAGCAGTTCTTC. Translated, it gives CAWSGGQVNEQFF.

Worth noting for this clone: At one boundary the junction diverges from the germline segment, which might be a read error. The CDR3 DNA is TGCGCCAGCAGCTATCGACCGGGGGGGACGTCGGGCCCCGTTAGCTCCTTC. Its protein is CASSYRPGGTSGPVSSF. The chain joins TRBV5-1 to TRBJ1-2; D is possibly TRBD1 (5 bases). The CDR3 runs 17 residues. CDR1 is SGHRS, CDR2 YFSETQ, per germline.

This rearrangement joins TRBV20-1 to TRBJ2-5; D not resolved. V lost 3 bases to trimming and J lost 2 bases, with 4 bases between them. The germline CDR1 and CDR2 sequences are DFQATT and SNEGSKA (reference sequence). The CDR3 totals 11 residues. CDR3 DNA: TGCAGTGCTAGTCGGCAAGAGACCCAGTACTTC. Protein sequence: CSASRQETQYF.

A few counts support this clone. The rearrangement joins TRBV15 to TRBJ1-4; 7 bases are a match to TRBD1. Germline V gene data show CDR1 as LNHNV and CDR2 as YYDKDF (reference sequence). The trim removed 3 bases at V and 7 bases at J, leaving 8 bases unmatched. The CDR3 has 15 amino acids. CDR3 coding DNA: TGTGCCACCAGCAGGACAAGACAGGGAGGTGAAAAACTGTTTTTT. Residues: CATSRTRQGGEKLFF.

The rearrangement uses TRBV30 and TRBJ1-6; unclear D gene. This CDR3 has 12 amino acids. Germline V CDR1 and CDR2: GTSNPN, SVGIG (reference sequence). Trimming removed 0 bases from V and 10 bases from J, with 7 bases in between. The CDR3 DNA sequence: TGTGCCTGGAGTGTTCCGGGATCACCCCTCCACTTT. It encodes CAWSVPGSPLHF.

The chain carries TRBV15 and TRBJ2-7, with 9 bases lining up with TRBD1. CDR3 length: 16 amino acids. The germline gives CDR1 LNHNV, CDR2 YYDKDF (reference sequence). The V gene end was trimmed by 6 bases and the J gene end by 6 bases; junction bases not matched to a gene: 15. CDR3 DNA sequence: TGTGCCACCAGTAACGCCGGGACAGGGCGTCTTGGCGAGCAGTACTTC. Protein sequence: CATSNAGTGRLGEQYF.

V and J are TRBV29-1 and TRBJ1-2; 8 positions agree with TRBD1. Germline V CDR1 and CDR2: SQVTM, ANQGSEA. This CDR3 is built from 12 residues. J was trimmed by 6 bases and V by 7 bases; bases with no gene match: 7. The CDR3 region is CSGLDRADGYTF. CDR3 DNA: TGCAGCGGGTTGGACAGGGCGGATGGCTACACCTTC. Combining the CDR3 with reference TRBV29-1 and TRBJ1-2 gives the whole variable domain SAVISQKPSRDICQRGTSLTIQCQVDSQVTMMFWYRQQPGQSLTLIATANQGSEATYESGFVIDKFPISRPNLTFSTLTVSNMSPEDSSIYLCSGLDRADGYTFGSGTRLTVV.

The V call is TRBV4-1, the J call TRBJ2-1; 11 bases match TRBD2. Per the germline V gene, CDR1 is MGHRA and CDR2 is YSYEKL. CDR3 length: 18 amino acids. Unmatched junction bases numbered 6, after V lost 2 bases and J lost 0 bases. CDR3: CASSQTGTSGFSYNEQFF. The CDR3 DNA sequence: TGCGCCAGCAGCCAAACCGGGACTAGCGGATTCTCCTACAATGAGCAGTTCTTC.

The table lists this clone with a few counts. The chain combines TRBV2 with TRBJ2-5; 7 bases are a match to TRBD2. V gave up 8 bases and J gave up 4 bases; unmatched junction bases: 13. In germline, CDR1 is SNHLY, CDR2 FYNNEI. CDR3 length: 15 amino acids. The CDR3 DNA is TGTGCCAGCTTCCCTCGGCGGGTAGCGGGAGAGACCCAGTACTTC. Protein: CASFPRRVAGETQYF. Combining the CDR3 with reference TRBV2 and TRBJ2-5 gives the whole variable domain EPEVTQTPSHQVTQMGQEVILRCVPISNHLYFYWYRQILGQKVEFLVSFYNNEISEKSEIFDDQFSVERPDGSNFTLKIRSTKLEDSAMYFCASFPRRVAGETQYFGPGTRLLVL.

CDR3 nucleotides: TGTGCCAGAAGACCGGCTCCCGGGACATCCTGTGCCGGGGAGCTGTTTTTT. Its translation is CARRPAPGTSCAGELFF. The rearrangement links TRBV5-3 to TRBJ2-2; D may be TRBD1 (6 bases). TRBV5-3 is designated an ORF whose function remains uncertain. V lost 5 bases and J lost 6, with 23 bases in between. CDR3 length: 17 residues.